This TCR beta chain derives from a study of graft-versus-host responses after intestinal transplantation. Study details: Transplants were multivisceral, liver-intestinal, or isolated intestinal. All recipients were given anti-thymocyte globulin induction, and tacrolimus and steroids were then administered for three to four years. Notes on the study in general: The recipient marrow held GvH clones, and some of them showed up first in ileum or blood.

The V and J ends lost 5 bases and 4 bases respectively, with 8 bases between them. The CDR3 has 12 amino acids. Per the germline V gene, CDR1 is MNHEY and CDR2 is SMNVEV (reference sequence). Produced via immunoSEQ multiplex PCR; TCRdb's table is partial and in-frame only. The table shows about 120,000 clones, with around 96% occurring only once. A note on this clone: The antigen remains undetermined.

The sample here was unstimulated CD8+ T cells sorted from spleen or lymph node cells, taken before intestinal transplant. V is TRBV27 and J is TRBJ2-5, with D maybe TRBD1 (6 bases). The clonotype was recovered from a human donor who received an intestinal transplant. CDR3 loop: CASSLQGETQYF. The CDR3 bases are TGTGCCAGCAGTCTACAGGGAGAGACCCAGTACTTC.